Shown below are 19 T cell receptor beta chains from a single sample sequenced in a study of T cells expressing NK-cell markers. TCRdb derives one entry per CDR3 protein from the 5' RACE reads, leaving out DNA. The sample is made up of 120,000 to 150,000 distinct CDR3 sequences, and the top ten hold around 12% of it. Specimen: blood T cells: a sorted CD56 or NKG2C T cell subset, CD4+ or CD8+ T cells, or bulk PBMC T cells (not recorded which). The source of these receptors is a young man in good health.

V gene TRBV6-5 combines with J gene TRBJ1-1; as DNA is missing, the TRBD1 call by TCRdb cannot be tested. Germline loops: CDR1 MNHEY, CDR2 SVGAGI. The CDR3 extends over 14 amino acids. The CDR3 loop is CASTPQGASTEAFF.

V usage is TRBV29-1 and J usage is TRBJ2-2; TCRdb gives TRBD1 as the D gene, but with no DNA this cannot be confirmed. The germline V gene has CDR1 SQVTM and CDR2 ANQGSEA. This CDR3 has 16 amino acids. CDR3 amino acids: CSVDDPGQGRTGELFF.

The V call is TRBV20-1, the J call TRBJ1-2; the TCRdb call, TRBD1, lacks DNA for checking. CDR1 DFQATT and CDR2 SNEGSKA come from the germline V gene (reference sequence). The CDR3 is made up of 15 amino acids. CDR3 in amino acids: CSASNGQGGGYGYTF.

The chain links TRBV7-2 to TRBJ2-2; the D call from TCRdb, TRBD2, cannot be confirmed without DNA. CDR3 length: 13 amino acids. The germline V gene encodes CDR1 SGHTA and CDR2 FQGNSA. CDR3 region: CASSLGAYGELFF.

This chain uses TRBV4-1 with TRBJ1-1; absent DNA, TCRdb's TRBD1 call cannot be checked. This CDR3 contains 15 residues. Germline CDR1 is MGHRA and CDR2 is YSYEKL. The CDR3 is CASTTTQEGAAEAFF.

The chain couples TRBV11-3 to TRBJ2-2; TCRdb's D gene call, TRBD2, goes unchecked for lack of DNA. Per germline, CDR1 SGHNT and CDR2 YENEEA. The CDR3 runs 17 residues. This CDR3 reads CASSRWGGLANTGELFF.

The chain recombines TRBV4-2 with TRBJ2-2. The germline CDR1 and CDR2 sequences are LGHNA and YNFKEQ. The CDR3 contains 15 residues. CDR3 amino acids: CASSYRVKGTGELFF.

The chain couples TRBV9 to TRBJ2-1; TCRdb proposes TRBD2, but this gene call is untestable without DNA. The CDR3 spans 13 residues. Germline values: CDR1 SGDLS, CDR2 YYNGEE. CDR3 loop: CASSGSGYNEQFF.

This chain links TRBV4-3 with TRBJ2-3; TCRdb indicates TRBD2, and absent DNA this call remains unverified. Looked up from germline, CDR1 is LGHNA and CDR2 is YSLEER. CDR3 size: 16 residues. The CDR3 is CASSLQRERVSDTQYF.

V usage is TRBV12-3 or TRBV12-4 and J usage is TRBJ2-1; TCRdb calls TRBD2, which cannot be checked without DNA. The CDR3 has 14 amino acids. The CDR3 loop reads CASSTPILVDEQFF.

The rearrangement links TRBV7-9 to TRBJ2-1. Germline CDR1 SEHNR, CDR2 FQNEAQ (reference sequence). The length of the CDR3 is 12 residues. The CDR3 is CASSPRTDEQFF.

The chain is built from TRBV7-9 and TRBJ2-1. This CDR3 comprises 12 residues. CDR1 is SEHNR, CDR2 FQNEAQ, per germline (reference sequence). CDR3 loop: CASSFTGNEQFF.

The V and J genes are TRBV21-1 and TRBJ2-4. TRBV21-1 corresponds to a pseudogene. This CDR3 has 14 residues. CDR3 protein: CASSIVRAKNIQYF.

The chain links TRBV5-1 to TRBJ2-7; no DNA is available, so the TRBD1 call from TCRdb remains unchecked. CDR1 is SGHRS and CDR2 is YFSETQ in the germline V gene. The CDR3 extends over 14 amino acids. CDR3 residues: CASSSRDQFYEQYF. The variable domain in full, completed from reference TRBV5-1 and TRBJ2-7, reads KAGVTQTPRYLIKTRGQQVTLSCSPISGHRSVSWYQQTPGQGLQFLFEYFSETQRNKGNFPGRFSGRQFSNSRSEMNVSTLELGDSALYLCASSSRDQFYEQYFGPGTRLTVT.

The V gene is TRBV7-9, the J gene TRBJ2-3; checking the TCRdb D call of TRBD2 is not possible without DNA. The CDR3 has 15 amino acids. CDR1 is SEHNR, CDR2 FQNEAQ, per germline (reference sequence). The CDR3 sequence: CASSLVSGWEDTQYF.

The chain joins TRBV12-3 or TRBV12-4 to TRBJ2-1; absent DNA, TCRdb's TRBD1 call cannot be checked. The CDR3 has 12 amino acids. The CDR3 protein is CASSSSTVEQFF.

CDR3 loop: CASSFRVPAVNEQFF. The chain recombines TRBV19 with TRBJ2-1; TCRdb reports TRBD1, a call that lacks DNA to check it against. Germline V gene sequence: CDR1 LNHDA, CDR2 SQIVND (reference sequence). The CDR3 is 15 amino acids.

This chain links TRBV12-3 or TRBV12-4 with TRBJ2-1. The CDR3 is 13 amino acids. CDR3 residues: CASSLGPYNEQFF.

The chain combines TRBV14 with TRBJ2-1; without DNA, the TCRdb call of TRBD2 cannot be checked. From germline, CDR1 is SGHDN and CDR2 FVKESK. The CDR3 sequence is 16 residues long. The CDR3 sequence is CASSPPPSGPSNEQFF.